Each of the 2 T cell receptor beta chains below was sequenced from the same sample in a study of T cell clones after liver transplantation. Some clones are missing from TCRdb's copy, which holds only in-frame ones; the method was immunoSEQ multiplex PCR. Among roughly 15,000 clones, roughly 84% were seen once, and the ten largest hold under 30%. The sample consisted of CD8+ T cells from blood, taken around 50 months after liver transplant. The origin of the receptors is a human patient who received a liver transplant. T cells may partly derive from the graft donor.

The chain joins TRBV4-1 to TRBJ1-5; maybe TRBD1 (5 bases). The CDR3 is 15 residues long. V gave up 0 bases and J gave up 8 bases, with 14 bases separating them. The germline V gene has CDR1 MGHRA and CDR2 YSYEKL. The CDR3 region is CASSQDGGYAEPQHF. The DNA for the CDR3 is TGCGCCAGCAGCCAAGACGGGGGGTATGCCGAGCCCCAGCATTTT.

The rearrangement links TRBV5-4 to TRBJ1-2; 7 bases align to TRBD1. Germline V gives CDR1 SGHNT, CDR2 YYREEE (reference sequence). V gave up 0 bases and J gave up 8 bases; unmatched junction bases: 10. The CDR3 length is 15 residues. The CDR3: CASSLGTGTVEGYTF. CDR3 nucleotide sequence: TGTGCCAGCAGCTTGGGGACAGGAACCGTGGAAGGCTACACCTTC.